Given below is one TCR beta chain in context. What it recognizes is unknown. Since it is a stray read in a library aimed at alpha chains, this beta chain has a size that is not meaningful. These data are taken from a study of spatial heterogeneity in lung cancer. Study summary: Sequences of the beta chain were consistently detected in greater numbers than alpha-chain sequences. Each distinct TCR and UMI combination averaged more than ten appearances in raw reads.

Every TCR cDNA molecule bore a unique molecular identifier. TCRdb re-analysed the 5' RACE reads in MiXCR, keeping a single row per CDR3 protein. This sample has about 780 distinct CDR3 sequences, with around 18% found just once. Germline V gene data show CDR1 as SGDLS and CDR2 as YYNGEE. This CDR3 comprises 14 residues. Trimming shortened V by 3 bases and J by 8 bases, and 15 bases separated the two germline ends. Study-level results: Ubiquitous expanded tumor TCRs appeared in blood more at resection than follow-up.

Time point noted: sample taken at primary tumor resection. Sequencing of whole RNA from tumor, nontumor lung or frozen PBMC involved no sorting. The material sequenced was PBMCs, taken at surgery. The origin of this receptor is a male donor with early-stage non-small cell lung cancer. This chain links TRBV9 with TRBJ2-1; weak D call: TRBD1 (6 bases). As DNA, the CDR3 is TGTGCCAGCAGCGGCGGGCAGGGGTCTTATGAGCAGTTCTTC. It translates to CASSGGQGSYEQFF.